The clone carrying this TCR beta chain was detected many times. Its antigen is unidentified. These data belong to a study of early T cells in non-severe SARS-CoV-2 infection. The overall study: Sequencing of unsorted whole blood was done on bulk RNA, leaving chains unpaired.

The V gene lost 7 bases and the J gene lost 1 base, with 10 bases spanning the gap. This CDR3 contains 13 residues. CDR1 SNHLY and CDR2 FYNNEI come from the germline V gene. Unique molecular identifiers were affixed to single, distinct cDNA molecules. TCRdb recomputed calls from the 5' RACE reads with MiXCR, one row per CDR3 protein. The repertoire holds tens of thousands of distinct CDR3 sequences, with about a tenth as singletons. The study's findings and limits: Matches to VDJdb favored anti-spike CD8 responses and missed private and CD4 specificities.

This sequence was found in an adult who was a healthcare worker with PCR-confirmed SARS-CoV-2 infection or an uninfected control (not recorded which). This rearrangement joins TRBV2 to TRBJ1-1; D remains ambiguous. The sequenced sample was whole blood. The DNA for the CDR3 is TGTGCCAGCAAAGGCAGATCGAACACTGAAGCTTTCTTT. Its protein product is CASKGRSNTEAFF.